These 29 T cell receptor beta chains were all obtained from the same sample, sequenced in a study of cytomegalovirus exposure and HLA in healthy donors. PCR amplification relied on 60 Vbeta primers (plus 13 Jbeta primers). Produced via immunoSEQ multiplex PCR; TCRdb's table is partial and in-frame only. The sample includes around 30,000 clones, about 65% of them seen just once. The sequencing sample was made of PBMCs. The receptor source for this set is a man aged 45-65 years in good health and CMV-seropositive.

Worth noting for this clone: Distinct nucleotide sequences in the sample also encode this CDR3. This chain's CDR3 is CAWSWGAEAFF. In DNA form, the CDR3 reads TGTGCCTGGAGTTGGGGCGCTGAAGCTTTCTTT. V is TRBV30 and J is TRBJ1-1; D may be TRBD1 (5 bases). Germline V gives CDR1 GTSNPN, CDR2 SVGIG (reference sequence). The CDR3 loop spans 11 amino acids. The V gene lost 2 bases and the J gene lost 6 bases, with 7 bases spanning the gap.

This sequence joins TRBV30 and TRBJ2-2; the D is unclear. The CDR3 sequence is 14 residues long. The germline CDR1 and CDR2 sequences are GTSNPN and SVGIG (reference sequence). V lost 0 bases to trimming and J lost 3 bases, with 8 bases between them. CDR3 sequence reads: CAWSVRLDTGELFF. The CDR3 region has the DNA TGTGCCTGGAGTGTTCGGTTGGACACCGGGGAGCTGTTTTTT. The whole variable domain, filled in from reference TRBV30 and TRBJ2-2, reads SQTIHQWPATLVQPVGSPLSLECTVEGTSNPNLYWYRQAAGRGLQLLFYSVGIGQISSEVPQNLSASRPQDRQFILSSKKLLLSDSGFYLCAWSVRLDTGELFFGEGSRLTVL.

This sequence joins TRBV4-3 and TRBJ1-2, with D possibly being TRBD1 (6 bases). V lost 0 bases and J 8 bases, leaving 16 bases between the germline ends. The CDR3 is 15 residues long. The germline CDR1 and CDR2 sequences are LGHNA and YSLEER. CDR3 sequence (DNA): TGCGCCAGCAGCCAAGAATGGGGGCGCATGGACGGCTACACCTTC. It specifies CASSQEWGRMDGYTF.

By sample fraction, this clone is medium-sized (0.01 to 0.1%). The V call is TRBV29-1, the J call TRBJ1-5; D remains unclear. Germline assignment: CDR1 SQVTM and CDR2 ANQGSEA. The CDR3 runs 15 residues. Trimming left V 6 bases short and J 4 bases short, with 19 bases between. CDR3: CSVADGLLGNQPQHF. The CDR3 region has the DNA TGCAGCGTGGCTGACGGACTCCTGGGGAATCAGCCCCAGCATTTT.

The chain joins TRBV30 to TRBJ2-3; D is unclear. The germline V gene encodes CDR1 GTSNPN and CDR2 SVGIG (reference sequence). Deletions cut 7 bases from V and 0 bases from J, with 11 bases between. The CDR3 sequence is 13 residues long. The CDR3 nucleotides are TGTGCCTACAGTGGGTCTAGCACAGATACGCAGTATTTT. It specifies CAYSGSSTDTQYF.

The chain is built from TRBV28 and TRBJ2-7; TRBD1 might be the D (5 bases). Between the trimmed V and J ends, which lost 7 bases and 0 bases, there was a span of 16 bases. The CDR3 contains 15 residues. Looked up from germline, CDR1 is MDHEN and CDR2 is SYDVKM. CDR3 bases: TGTGCCAGCAAGACAGCTAAAGCAACCTCCTACGAGCAGTACTTC. Amino acid sequence: CASKTAKATSYEQYF.

The rearrangement uses TRBV7-6 and TRBJ2-7; TRBD1 might be the D (6 bases). V lost 5 bases and J 3 bases, leaving 17 bases between the germline ends. The germline V gene encodes CDR1 SGHVS and CDR2 FNYEAQ. CDR3 length equals 15 residues. CDR3 loop: CASSQWGRGSYEQYF. The CDR3 DNA reads as TGTGCCAGCAGCCAGTGGGGCAGGGGCAGCTACGAGCAGTACTTC.

The chain uses TRBV5-1 and TRBJ2-3, with a possible D match to TRBD2 (6 bases). The ends were cut back, 0 bases at V and 10 bases at J, with 9 bases in the middle. The CDR3 length is 12 residues. The germline gives CDR1 SGHRS, CDR2 YFSETQ. In DNA, the CDR3 is TGCGCCAGCAGCTTGGTGTCGGGGGCGCAGTATTTT. Its protein is CASSLVSGAQYF.

V is TRBV6-5 and J is TRBJ2-7, with D perhaps matching TRBD2 (5 bases). Between the trimmed V and J ends, which lost 0 bases and 4 bases, there was a span of 13 bases. CDR3 length: 15 residues. The germline gives CDR1 MNHEY, CDR2 SVGAGI. DNA for the CDR3: TGTGCCAGCAGTTACTCCTTTGGTAGCGAGTACGAGCAGTACTTC. This encodes CASSYSFGSEYEQYF.

By proportion, this clone is medium-sized. This rearrangement joins TRBV11-2 to TRBJ1-2; a weak D match, TRBD1 (5 bases). The V gene lost 2 bases and the J gene lost 3 bases, with 22 bases spanning the gap. Germline CDR1 and CDR2: SGHAT and FQNNGV. This CDR3 has 18 residues. The CDR3, as DNA: TGTGCCAGCAGCTTACGTGATGTTCTGGGGGGGTTGGACTATGGCTACACCTTC. It encodes CASSLRDVLGGLDYGYTF.

The V gene is TRBV7-2, the J gene TRBJ1-1; D is uncertain. This CDR3 has 14 residues. Trimming shortened V by 2 bases and J by 4 bases, and 11 bases separated the two germline ends. Germline V lookup: CDR1 SGHTA, CDR2 FQGNSA. This chain's CDR3 is CASSLLARTTEAFF. CDR3 DNA sequence: TGTGCCAGCAGCTTACTAGCCCGGACCACTGAAGCTTTCTTT.

The J gene is TRBJ1-1, the V gene TRBV19, with 8 bases that match TRBD1. Trimming removed 8 bases from V and 3 bases from J; junction bases left unmatched: 8. The CDR3 sequence is 14 residues long. Germline CDR1 is LNHDA and CDR2 is SQIVND (reference sequence). This CDR3 reads CASSLDRVDTEAFF. The CDR3 region has the DNA TGTGCCAGTTCATTGGACAGGGTAGACACTGAAGCTTTCTTT.

CDR3 amino acids: CASRVSGGSETQYF. The CDR3 DNA sequence: TGTGCCAGCAGGGTTAGCGGGGGGTCAGAGACCCAGTACTTC. V usage is TRBV2 and J usage is TRBJ2-5; TRBD2 matches at 10 bases. Germline V CDR1 and CDR2: SNHLY, FYNNEI. V was clipped by 6 bases and J by 4 bases; unmatched bases: 5. CDR3 length: 14 residues.

This chain links TRBV9 with TRBJ1-5, with 9 bases that match TRBD1. Germline V gene sequence: CDR1 SGDLS, CDR2 YYNGEE. This CDR3 is built from 16 residues. The V segment lost 3 bases and the J segment 10 bases; nucleotides outside the gene matches: 14. The CDR3 region is CASSARRIGQGIPQHF. The CDR3 DNA reads as TGTGCCAGCAGCGCCCGTAGGATAGGACAGGGGATTCCCCAGCATTTT.

For this clone: This CDR3 is also generated by other DNA sequences in the sample. The rearrangement uses TRBV2 and TRBJ1-5; 9 nucleotides line up with TRBD1. From germline, CDR1 is SNHLY and CDR2 FYNNEI. The CDR3 totals 13 residues. Trimming cost V 4 bases and J 6 bases; bases outside gene matches: 1. The CDR3 protein is CASSGQGGQPQHF. The CDR3 coding sequence is TGTGCCAGCAGTGGACAGGGGGGTCAGCCCCAGCATTTT.

Only a few counts were recorded for this clone. J is TRBJ1-1 and V is TRBV5-6; TRBD1 matches 11 bases. CDR1 is SGHDT and CDR2 is YYEEEE in the germline V gene. The ends lost 5 bases at V and 6 bases at J; junction bases unmatched: 3. The CDR3 sequence is 13 residues long. The CDR3 protein is CASSGQGASEAFF. CDR3 nucleotide sequence: TGTGCCAGCAGTGGACAGGGGGCGTCTGAAGCTTTCTTT.

This rearrangement joins TRBV6-6 to TRBJ2-7; D is possibly TRBD2 (6 bases). The germline V gene encodes CDR1 MNHNY and CDR2 SVGAGI (reference sequence). V lost 6 bases to trimming and J lost 6 bases, with 9 bases between them. CDR3 length: 11 residues. For the CDR3, the DNA is TGTGCCAGCAGGCGGGACCGCGAGCAGTACTTC. Protein sequence: CASRRDREQYF.

This clone has only one observation. CDR3 in DNA: TGTGCCAGTAGTATAGCGGGGGGAACGAACACTGAAGCTTTCTTT. This encodes CASSIAGGTNTEAFF. The chain is built from TRBV19 and TRBJ1-1, with D perhaps matching TRBD1 (5 bases). CDR1 is LNHDA, CDR2 SQIVND, per germline (reference sequence). CDR3 length: 15 residues. The V and J ends lost 1 base and 1 base respectively, with 10 bases between them.

The rearrangement joins TRBV19 to TRBJ2-3; tentative D call: TRBD1 (6 bases). Germline V gene sequence: CDR1 LNHDA, CDR2 SQIVND (reference sequence). The CDR3 contains 13 residues. V lost 7 bases and J 0 bases, leaving 8 bases between the germline ends. The DNA for the CDR3 is TGTGCCAGTAAGGACAGAAGCACAGATACGCAGTATTTT. It translates to CASKDRSTDTQYF.

This chain uses TRBV5-4 with TRBJ1-2, with a tentative D call TRBD1 (5 bases). Germline assignment: CDR1 SGHNT and CDR2 YYREEE (reference sequence). The V gene lost 0 bases and the J gene lost 12 bases, with 15 bases spanning the gap. The CDR3 spans 13 residues. This chain's CDR3 is CASSLDGGRDDTF. The CDR3 DNA follows: TGTGCCAGCAGCTTGGACGGGGGTCGGGATGACACCTTC.

This clone has a handful of counts. J is TRBJ1-2 and V is TRBV15; TRBD1 might be the D (5 bases). Trimming removed 0 bases from V and 0 bases from J, with 8 bases in between. CDR3 length equals 15 residues. The germline V gene has CDR1 LNHNV and CDR2 YYDKDF (reference sequence). The CDR3 protein is CATSREPGSNYGYTF. The CDR3 DNA is TGTGCCACCAGCAGAGAACCAGGGTCTAACTATGGCTACACCTTC. The full variable domain, with the rest looked up from reference TRBV15 and TRBJ1-2, is DAMVIQNPRYQVTQFGKPVTLSCSQTLNHNVMYWYQQKSSQAPKLLFHYYDKDFNNEADTPDNFQSRRPNTSFCFLDIRSPGLGDTAMYLCATSREPGSNYGYTFGSGTRLTVV.

This clone was observed a handful of times. An end of the junction differs from the germline gene, which may be a read error. This rearrangement joins TRBV7-9 to TRBJ1-1; a possible D gene is TRBD1 (5 bases). Per germline, CDR1 SEHNR and CDR2 FQNEAQ (reference sequence). The CDR3 length is 12 residues. This CDR3 reads CSSSPGGDKAFF. Here the CDR3 DNA reads TGTTCCAGCAGCCCGGGAGGGGATAAAGCTTTCTTT. Together with reference TRBV7-9 and TRBJ1-1, the CDR3 gives the full variable domain: DTGVSQNPRHKITKRGQNVTFRCDPISEHNRLYWYRQTLGQGPEFLTYFQNEAQLEKSRLLSDRFSAERPKGSFSTLEIQRTEQGDSAMYLCSSSPGGDKAFFGQGTRLTVV.

The gene calls are TRBV6-5 and TRBJ1-2; 7 bases line up with TRBD1. Losses at the gene ends were 4 bases for V and 5 bases for J; bases not matched to a gene: 7. Germline values: CDR1 MNHEY, CDR2 SVGAGI. There are 14 residues in the CDR3. This chain's CDR3 is CASSSRTGIYGYTF. CDR3 coding DNA: TGTGCCAGCAGTTCTAGGACAGGCATTTATGGCTACACCTTC.

The rearrangement uses TRBV9 and TRBJ2-1; 10 bases are shared with TRBD2. Germline assignment: CDR1 SGDLS and CDR2 YYNGEE. V lost 0 bases, J lost 4 bases, and 4 bases stayed unmatched. This CDR3 has 16 residues. CDR3 sequence (DNA): TGTGCCAGCAGCGTAGGAGGTAGCGGGAGGTACAATGAGCAGTTCTTC. As protein: CASSVGGSGRYNEQFF. Full variable domain (rest looked up from reference TRBV9 and TRBJ2-1): DSGVTQTPKHLITATGQRVTLRCSPRSGDLSVYWYQQSLDQGLQFLIQYYNGEERAKGNILERFSAQQFPDLHSELNLSSLELGDSALYFCASSVGGSGRYNEQFFGPGTRLTVL.

This clone has more than one count but fewer than ten. The V call is TRBV9, the J call TRBJ1-1; D unresolved. V lost 3 bases, J lost 0 bases, and 6 bases lay in between. The CDR3 totals 13 residues. Germline CDR1 SGDLS, CDR2 YYNGEE. CDR3 bases: TGTGCCAGCAGCGCGGGAGTGAACACTGAAGCTTTCTTT. It yields the protein CASSAGVNTEAFF.

The rearrangement links TRBV15 to TRBJ2-7, with 7 positions matching TRBD2. Trimming removed 3 bases from V and 7 bases from J; junction bases left unmatched: 6. The CDR3 totals 13 residues. The germline gives CDR1 LNHNV, CDR2 YYDKDF (reference sequence). DNA for the CDR3: TGTGCCACCAGCAGGGGTACTAGCGAAGAGCAGTACTTC. Translating gives CATSRGTSEEQYF.

The chain carries TRBV4-1 and TRBJ2-3; 14 bases line up with TRBD2. Germline-derived CDR1 and CDR2 are MGHRA and YSYEKL. The J segment lost 10 bases and the V segment lost 1 base, leaving 4 bases of the junction unmatched. This CDR3 is built from 15 residues. The CDR3 here is CASSQAGTSGSAQYF. The CDR3 DNA follows: TGCGCCAGCAGCCAAGCTGGGACTAGCGGGAGCGCGCAGTATTTT.

CDR3 in amino acids: CASSVVGSTDTQYF. The DNA for the CDR3 is TGTGCCAGCAGCGTAGTCGGTAGCACAGATACGCAGTATTTT. This chain uses TRBV9 with TRBJ2-3; D is uncertain. Germline V gives CDR1 SGDLS, CDR2 YYNGEE. The CDR3 totals 14 residues. V gave up 0 bases and J gave up 0 bases, with 5 bases separating them.

The V and J genes are TRBV4-3 and TRBJ2-2; tentatively, D is TRBD1 (6 bases). The ends were cut back, 3 bases at V and 0 bases at J, with 14 bases in the middle. This CDR3 comprises 17 residues. CDR1 is LGHNA and CDR2 is YSLEER in the germline V gene. The CDR3, as DNA: TGCGCCAGCAGCCATCCACAGGGCCTTCCGAACACCGGGGAGCTGTTTTTT. Its translation: CASSHPQGLPNTGELFF.